A single sample is the source of the 30 T cell receptor beta chains below, sequenced in a study of shared clonotypes between healthy human individuals. TCRdb keeps only in-frame clones here, not all; method: immunoSEQ multiplex PCR. The table shows under 600,000 clones, with roughly 95% occurring only once. The specimen sequenced was naive CD4+ T cells sorted from blood. Subset meaning: CD45RA+ positively selected. The receptor set was obtained from a woman between 25 and 40 years old in good health.

The V and J genes are TRBV9 and TRBJ1-3; D is perhaps TRBD1 (5 bases). V lost 1 base to trimming and J lost 0 bases, with 8 bases between them. Germline V gene lookup returns CDR1 SGDLS and CDR2 YYNGEE. The CDR3 sequence is 15 residues long. Written as DNA, the CDR3 is TGTGCCAGCAGCGTAACAGGCGACTCTGGAAACACCATATATTTT. Translating gives CASSVTGDSGNTIYF.

This chain joins TRBV27 and TRBJ2-1, with 7 bases that match TRBD2. The CDR3 extends over 15 amino acids. CDR1 and CDR2 (germline): MNHEY, SMNVEV (reference sequence). V was pared by 6 bases and J by 2 bases, with 7 bases of the junction left unmatched. The CDR3 is CASRKTSLPYNEQFF. The CDR3, as DNA: TGTGCCAGCAGGAAGACTAGCCTGCCCTACAATGAGCAGTTCTTC.

The gene calls are TRBV19 and TRBJ2-1; tentative D call: TRBD2 (5 bases). Trimming took off 3 bases at V and 8 bases at J, with 20 bases between the two ends. The length of the CDR3 is 16 residues. The germline CDR1 and CDR2 sequences are LNHDA and SQIVND (reference sequence). CDR3 residues: CASSMVWRNGDHEQFF. The CDR3 region has the DNA TGTGCCAGTAGTATGGTATGGCGGAACGGGGATCATGAGCAGTTCTTC.

The V and J genes are TRBV6-5 and TRBJ1-1, with a possible D match to TRBD1 (5 bases). Germline CDR1 MNHEY, CDR2 SVGAGI. This CDR3 is built from 15 residues. Trimming left V 0 bases short and J 3 bases short, with 11 bases between. The chain's CDR3 is CASSYSGTADTEAFF. The CDR3 DNA reads TGTGCCAGCAGTTACTCGGGGACGGCAGACACTGAAGCTTTCTTT.

The chain couples TRBV7-2 to TRBJ2-3, with TRBD1 identical over 10 bases. Germline assignment: CDR1 SGHTA and CDR2 FQGNSA. V lost 3 bases, J lost 5 bases, and 14 bases stayed unmatched. The CDR3 runs 18 residues. The CDR3 nucleotides are TGTGCCAGCAGCTTTCAATCACCGGGACAGGGGTGGGGAGATACGCAGTATTTT. It encodes CASSFQSPGQGWGDTQYF. Supplemented by reference TRBV7-2 and TRBJ2-3, the full variable domain reads GAGVSQSPSNKVTEKGKDVELRCDPISGHTALYWYRQSLGQGLEFLIYFQGNSAPDKSGLPSDRFSAERTGGSVSTLTIQRTQQEDSAVYLCASSFQSPGQGWGDTQYFGPGTRLTVL.

As concerns this clone: The junction does not match germline at one end; this may be a read error. The chain combines TRBV28 with TRBJ1-1, with TRBD1 as a possible D gene (5 bases). The CDR3 is 12 residues long. From germline, CDR1 is MDHEN and CDR2 SYDVKM. CDR3 coding DNA: TGTGCCAGCAGTTTACCCACCCTACCTGGGGGCTTT. Residues: CASSLPTLPGGF.

This rearrangement joins TRBV5-1 to TRBJ2-7, with 8 nucleotides matching TRBD2. The CDR3 extends over 16 amino acids. Germline CDR1 SGHRS, CDR2 YFSETQ. Unmatched junction bases numbered 12, after V lost 2 bases and J lost 5 bases. The CDR3 DNA follows: TGCGCCAGCAGCTTTGCCGACAGCGGGAGTGGCAACGAGCAGTACTTC. Translating it yields CASSFADSGSGNEQYF.

The CDR3 is CASSLVGSYGYTF. CDR3 nucleotide sequence: TGCGCCAGCAGCTTGGTGGGATCTTATGGCTACACCTTC. The chain carries TRBV5-1 and TRBJ1-2; D call uncertain. V lost 0 bases and J lost 5, with 8 bases in between. Germline V CDR1 and CDR2: SGHRS, YFSETQ. The CDR3 totals 13 residues. The full variable domain, completed using reference TRBV5-1 and TRBJ1-2, is KAGVTQTPRYLIKTRGQQVTLSCSPISGHRSVSWYQQTPGQGLQFLFEYFSETQRNKGNFPGRFSGRQFSNSRSEMNVSTLELGDSALYLCASSLVGSYGYTFGSGTRLTVV.

A single count supports this clone. The V gene is TRBV2, the J gene TRBJ2-2, with a tentative D call TRBD1 (5 bases). Germline V lookup: CDR1 SNHLY, CDR2 FYNNEI. This CDR3 has 15 amino acids. V was pared by 2 bases and J by 3 bases, with 10 bases between. The CDR3 sequence: CASSEQMGHTGELFF. The CDR3 DNA sequence: TGTGCCAGCAGTGAACAAATGGGGCACACCGGGGAGCTGTTTTTT. Using reference TRBV2 and TRBJ2-2 for the parts outside the CDR3, the full variable domain is EPEVTQTPSHQVTQMGQEVILRCVPISNHLYFYWYRQILGQKVEFLVSFYNNEISEKSEIFDDQFSVERPDGSNFTLKIRSTKLEDSAMYFCASSEQMGHTGELFFGEGSRLTVL.

This rearrangement joins TRBV5-1 to TRBJ2-1, with 12 nucleotides matching TRBD2. V lost 5 bases, J lost 9 bases, and 6 bases stayed unmatched. Germline loops: CDR1 SGHRS, CDR2 YFSETQ. The CDR3 runs to 14 residues. CDR3 region: CASRLAGGGGEQFF. In DNA form, the CDR3 reads TGCGCCAGCAGACTAGCGGGAGGAGGTGGTGAGCAGTTCTTC.

This chain links TRBV5-1 with TRBJ2-3, with TRBD2 matching over 10 bases. CDR3 length: 16 residues. The J segment lost 0 bases and the V segment lost 2 bases, leaving 3 bases of the junction unmatched. CDR1 SGHRS and CDR2 YFSETQ come from the germline V gene. The DNA of the CDR3 is TGCGCCAGCAGCTTAGGACTAGCGGCTAGCACAGATACGCAGTATTTT. Amino acid sequence: CASSLGLAASTDTQYF.

Regarding this clone: This same CDR3 is encoded by further DNA sequences in the sample. The V gene is TRBV20-1, the J gene TRBJ2-7; no reliable D call. The CDR3 extends over 11 amino acids. Germline values: CDR1 DFQATT, CDR2 SNEGSKA (reference sequence). Trimming pared 0 bases from V and 5 bases from J, leaving 5 bases between. The CDR3 reads CSARDRHEQYF. For the CDR3, the DNA is TGCAGTGCTAGAGACCGACACGAGCAGTACTTC.

The gene calls are TRBV2 and TRBJ1-3, with 7 bases aligning to TRBD1. The CDR3 is made up of 16 amino acids. Germline trimming cut 6 bases from V and 1 base from J; bases unmatched to any gene: 9. CDR1 and CDR2 from the germline V gene are SNHLY and FYNNEI. The CDR3 nucleotides read TGTGCCAGCAGCCAGGGACAGACAATTTCTGGAAACACCATATATTTT. This sequence encodes CASSQGQTISGNTIYF.

V and J are TRBV29-1 and TRBJ2-3; 10 bases line up with TRBD1. The CDR3 consists of 14 residues. CDR1 is SQVTM, CDR2 ANQGSEA, per germline. V lost 7 bases and J lost 7; bases outside the gene matches: 11. The CDR3 sequence: CSATPGQGQYTQYF. The CDR3 DNA reads TGCAGCGCCACTCCGGGACAGGGGCAGTATACGCAGTATTTT.

The rearrangement uses TRBV7-9 and TRBJ2-5; D not certain. V was clipped by 0 bases and J by 3 bases, with 5 bases between them. CDR1 SEHNR and CDR2 FQNEAQ come from the germline V gene (reference sequence). The CDR3 runs 13 residues. The CDR3 loop is CASSLAAEETQYF. The CDR3 region has the DNA TGTGCCAGCAGCTTAGCGGCGGAAGAGACCCAGTACTTC.

This chain connects TRBV30 to TRBJ2-7; 11 positions match TRBD2. V lost 3 bases, J lost 0 bases, and 4 bases stayed unmatched. CDR1 and CDR2 from the germline V gene are GTSNPN and SVGIG (reference sequence). The CDR3 covers 15 residues. For the CDR3, the DNA is TGTGCCTGGAGGGGACTAGCGGTTAGCTCCTACGAGCAGTACTTC. This translates into CAWRGLAVSSYEQYF.

The gene calls are TRBV5-1 and TRBJ1-1; D might be TRBD1 (6 bases). V was pared by 1 base and J by 3 bases, with 10 bases between. The CDR3 is 14 residues long. CDR1 is SGHRS and CDR2 is YFSETQ in the germline V gene. The CDR3: CASSLQGMDTEAFF. CDR3 DNA: TGCGCCAGCAGCTTGCAGGGGATGGACACTGAAGCTTTCTTT.

The chain recombines TRBV18 with TRBJ1-5, with TRBD1 matching over 8 bases. The germline gives CDR1 KGHSH, CDR2 LQKENI. The junction had 14 bases not matched to a gene; V was cut back by 1 base and J by 0 bases. This CDR3 contains 20 residues. Written as DNA, the CDR3 is TGTGCCAGCTCACCACTCGGGGCAACAGGGGGAGTTTATAGCAATCAGCCCCAGCATTTT. It specifies CASSPLGATGGVYSNQPQHF.

The V call is TRBV30, the J call TRBJ2-3, with D perhaps assigned TRBD1 or TRBD2 (5 bases each). With 5 bases removed from V and 5 bases from J, the gap between germline ends came to 11 bases. The CDR3 runs to 12 residues. Germline CDR1 is GTSNPN and CDR2 is SVGIG (reference sequence). CDR3 in amino acids: CAWGDARDTQYF. The CDR3, as DNA: TGTGCCTGGGGGGACGCAAGAGATACGCAGTATTTT. The full variable domain, with the rest looked up from reference TRBV30 and TRBJ2-3, is SQTIHQWPATLVQPVGSPLSLECTVEGTSNPNLYWYRQAAGRGLQLLFYSVGIGQISSEVPQNLSASRPQDRQFILSSKKLLLSDSGFYLCAWGDARDTQYFGPGTRLTVL.

CDR3 residues: CASSESGTSGRGAYNEQFF. CDR3 in DNA: TGCGCCAGCAGTGAGTCCGGGACTAGCGGGAGAGGAGCCTACAATGAGCAGTTCTTC. The chain links TRBV10-1 to TRBJ2-1; 14 positions agree with TRBD2. The germline gives CDR1 WNHNN, CDR2 SYGVQD (reference sequence). Trimming removed 0 bases from V and 2 bases from J; junction bases left unmatched: 6. The CDR3 spans 19 residues.

J is TRBJ2-1 and V is TRBV2, with 15 bases aligning to TRBD2. Losses at the gene ends were 10 bases for V and 8 bases for J; bases not matched to a gene: 6. The CDR3 totals 14 residues. Germline V CDR1 and CDR2: SNHLY, FYNNEI. CDR3 residues: CATGLAGGLDEQFF. CDR3 bases: TGTGCCACCGGACTAGCGGGAGGGCTGGATGAGCAGTTCTTC.

This clone has a single count. The J gene is TRBJ2-7, the V gene TRBV10-3; 13 bases are shared with TRBD2. The CDR3 runs to 15 residues. Germline loops: CDR1 ENHRY, CDR2 SYGVKD. The junction had 4 bases not matched to a gene; V was cut back by 4 bases and J by 4 bases. The chain's CDR3 is CAISGWGLAGYEQYF. The CDR3 DNA reads TGTGCCATCAGTGGGTGGGGACTAGCGGGATACGAGCAGTACTTC.

The J gene is TRBJ2-7, the V gene TRBV28; TRBD1 agrees at 8 bases. Germline values: CDR1 MDHEN, CDR2 SYDVKM. CDR3 length: 16 residues. V dropped 2 bases and J dropped 3; count of bases not matched to a gene: 9. CDR3 in DNA: TGTGCCAGCAGTTTACGTGGACAGGGAGCCTTCTACGAGCAGTACTTC. This encodes CASSLRGQGAFYEQYF.

J is TRBJ1-3 and V is TRBV6-6, with TRBD1 matching 8 bases. The germline gives CDR1 MNHNY, CDR2 SVGAGI (reference sequence). Losses at the gene ends were 5 bases for V and 0 bases for J; bases not matched to a gene: 3. The CDR3 runs 15 residues. The CDR3 loop reads CASSDRGNSGNTIYF. CDR3 in DNA: TGTGCCAGCAGTGACAGGGGTAACTCTGGAAACACCATATATTTT.

Note on this clone: The sample holds other DNA sequences that translate to the same CDR3. The chain links TRBV28 to TRBJ2-5; the match to TRBD2 covers 13 bases. J was trimmed by 5 bases and V by 3 bases; bases with no gene match: 3. The germline V gene encodes CDR1 MDHEN and CDR2 SYDVKM. This CDR3 spans 15 amino acids. In nucleotides, the CDR3 is TGTGCCAGCAGTTTCTGGACTAGCGGGAGTGAGACCCAGTACTTC. This translates into CASSFWTSGSETQYF. Supplemented by reference TRBV28 and TRBJ2-5, the full variable domain reads DVKVTQSSRYLVKRTGEKVFLECVQDMDHENMFWYRQDPGLGLRLIYFSYDVKMKEKGDIPEGYSVSREKKERFSLILESASTNQTSMYLCASSFWTSGSETQYFGPGTRLLVL.

The chain combines TRBV7-9 with TRBJ1-1; D unresolved. Germline V gene data show CDR1 as SEHNR and CDR2 as FQNEAQ (reference sequence). The CDR3 has 16 amino acids. Trimming took off 2 bases at V and 0 bases at J, with 13 bases between the two ends. CDR3 bases: TGTGCCAGCAGCTTAACTCAGGTCGGATTGAACACTGAAGCTTTCTTT. Residues: CASSLTQVGLNTEAFF.

The chain joins TRBV5-1 to TRBJ2-1, with 12 bases lining up with TRBD2. Per germline, CDR1 SGHRS and CDR2 YFSETQ. V shed 3 bases, J shed 3 bases, and the junction held 10 bases outside the gene matches. This CDR3 comprises 18 residues. Here the CDR3 reads CASSYKPSSGGDYNEQFF. CDR3 sequence (DNA): TGCGCCAGCAGCTACAAACCTTCTAGCGGGGGGGACTACAATGAGCAGTTCTTC. Full variable domain (outside the CDR3, taken from reference TRBV5-1 and TRBJ2-1): KAGVTQTPRYLIKTRGQQVTLSCSPISGHRSVSWYQQTPGQGLQFLFEYFSETQRNKGNFPGRFSGRQFSNSRSEMNVSTLELGDSALYLCASSYKPSSGGDYNEQFFGPGTRLTVL.

The chain couples TRBV11-2 to TRBJ2-1; D uncertain. The germline V gene has CDR1 SGHAT and CDR2 FQNNGV. Between the trimmed V and J ends, which lost 3 bases and 10 bases, there was a span of 10 bases. This CDR3 has 12 amino acids. This CDR3 reads CASSFYRTEQFF. In nucleotides, the CDR3 is TGTGCCAGCAGCTTTTATAGGACGGAGCAGTTCTTC.

This clone has only a few counts. The chain joins TRBV6-6 to TRBJ1-2; D call uncertain. Germline CDR1 reads MNHNY; CDR2 reads SVGAGI (reference sequence). The CDR3 covers 8 residues. V gave up 11 bases and J gave up 8 bases, with 6 bases separating them. CDR3 sequence (DNA): TGTGCCGCTGGGGGCTACACCTTC. Its protein is CAAGGYTF.

V usage is TRBV4-1 and J usage is TRBJ2-4; TRBD2 matches at 12 bases. V was clipped by 0 bases and J by 8 bases; unmatched bases: 11. This CDR3 comprises 18 residues. Germline V gene sequence: CDR1 MGHRA, CDR2 YSYEKL. For the CDR3, the DNA is TGCGCCAGCAGCCAAGAGGGCCTAGCGGGAGGGCCTCGGGACATTCAGTACTTC. Its protein product is CASSQEGLAGGPRDIQYF.